Presented here are 13 T cell receptor beta chains from one specimen sequenced in a study of cytotoxic CD8 clonotypes in ibrutinib-treated CLL. Using immunoSEQ multiplex PCR, the repertoire was profiled, and TCRdb retains in-frame clones only, with some absent. The sample holds about 270,000 clones, roughly 76% seen once. The sequencing here drew on PBMCs, taken at disease progression, from a patient treated with ibrutinib. The receptors come from a human donor with chronic lymphocytic leukemia.

The CDR3 coding sequence is TGTGCCAGCAGTCCTGGGACAGGGGGCGTCAGAGCTTTCTTT. Protein: CASSPGTGGVRAFF. This chain joins TRBV2 and TRBJ1-1, with 12 positions matching TRBD1. Germline-derived CDR1 and CDR2 are SNHLY and FYNNEI. The CDR3 loop spans 14 amino acids. J lost 10 bases, V lost 5 bases, and 8 bases had no gene match.

The CDR3 DNA reads TGTGCCAGTAGTATGGATACAGGGGGTAATCAGCCCCAGCATTTT. It translates to CASSMDTGGNQPQHF. This sequence joins TRBV19 and TRBJ1-5; 8 nucleotides agree with TRBD1. V shed 3 bases and J 4 bases; nucleotides not matched to a gene: 5. Looked up from germline, CDR1 is LNHDA and CDR2 is SQIVND (reference sequence). This CDR3 is 15 amino acids long.

The chain is built from TRBV12-5 and TRBJ1-5; D not resolved. The CDR3 totals 16 residues. V was cut by 7 bases and J by 3 bases, with 19 bases left in between. Germline V gene data show CDR1 as LGHNT and CDR2 as FRNRAP. The CDR3, as DNA: TGTGCTAGTGCGGAAATTAAGCCAGGTCCCAATCAGCCCCAGCATTTT. This sequence encodes CASAEIKPGPNQPQHF.

The chain carries TRBV5-1 and TRBJ2-1, with D possibly TRBD2 on 6 matching bases. The CDR3 runs 15 residues. V shed 2 bases and J shed 0 bases, with 9 bases lying between them. Per germline, CDR1 SGHRS and CDR2 YFSETQ. The CDR3 reads CASSFRDSSYNEQFF. CDR3 bases: TGCGCCAGCAGCTTCCGGGACTCCTCCTACAATGAGCAGTTCTTC.

V and J are TRBV10-3 and TRBJ2-3; 7 bases match TRBD2. Looked up from germline, CDR1 is ENHRY and CDR2 is SYGVKD. V was pared by 5 bases and J by 2 bases, with 4 bases of the junction left unmatched. This CDR3 contains 14 residues. The CDR3 is CAISPSGVTDTQYF. CDR3 coding DNA: TGTGCCATCAGTCCGAGCGGGGTCACAGATACGCAGTATTTT.

This clone appeared a few times. This rearrangement joins TRBV5-1 to TRBJ2-7; D remains ambiguous. The germline V gene encodes CDR1 SGHRS and CDR2 YFSETQ. The CDR3 is made up of 13 amino acids. With 1 base removed from V and 5 bases from J, the gap between germline ends came to 10 bases. The DNA for the CDR3 is TGCGCCAGCAGCTTGAGGGTTTCAGACGAGCAGTACTTC. Protein: CASSLRVSDEQYF.

This clone has just one count. This chain uses TRBV9 with TRBJ2-3, with D perhaps matching TRBD1 (6 bases). V lost 0 bases and J lost 3, with 20 bases in between. CDR1 and CDR2 (germline): SGDLS, YYNGEE. The length of the CDR3 is 18 residues. CDR3 amino acids: CASSVGALGGWWTDTQYF. The DNA of the CDR3 is TGTGCCAGCAGCGTAGGGGCCTTAGGGGGATGGTGGACAGATACGCAGTATTTT.

The table lists this clone with a few counts. V gene TRBV2 combines with J gene TRBJ1-6; 7 bases fit TRBD1. J was trimmed by 8 bases and V by 2 bases; bases with no gene match: 3. This CDR3 has 14 residues. Germline-derived CDR1 and CDR2 are SNHLY and FYNNEI. The CDR3 sequence: CASSERQGYSPLHF. The DNA for the CDR3 is TGTGCCAGCAGTGAACGACAGGGTTATTCACCCCTCCACTTT. Combining the CDR3 with reference TRBV2 and TRBJ1-6 gives the whole variable domain EPEVTQTPSHQVTQMGQEVILRCVPISNHLYFYWYRQILGQKVEFLVSFYNNEISEKSEIFDDQFSVERPDGSNFTLKIRSTKLEDSAMYFCASSERQGYSPLHFGNGTRLTVT.

V and J are TRBV7-6 and TRBJ1-5; D call uncertain. V lost 1 base and J lost 9, with 10 bases in between. CDR1 SGHVS and CDR2 FNYEAQ come from the germline V gene. The CDR3 is made up of 13 amino acids. The CDR3 is CASSLEGQGPQHF. The CDR3, as DNA: TGTGCCAGCAGCTTAGAAGGGCAAGGGCCCCAGCATTTT.

Remarks on this clone: The same CDR3 also results from other DNA sequences found in this sample. The chain recombines TRBV4-1 with TRBJ2-3; D is unresolved. The CDR3 loop spans 14 amino acids. V was pared by 0 bases and J by 2 bases, with 6 bases between. The germline V gene encodes CDR1 MGHRA and CDR2 YSYEKL. CDR3 sequence (DNA): TGCGCCAGCAGCCAAGAAAGGGTCACAGATACGCAGTATTTT. This codes for CASSQERVTDTQYF.

This clone was detected once. CDR3 sequence (DNA): TGTGCCAGCAGCCCCCAAGCGGGAGGGCCCAGAGAGACCCAGTACTTC. Amino acids: CASSPQAGGPRETQYF. The chain has TRBV27 and TRBJ2-5; 10 positions agree with TRBD2. V lost 6 bases and J lost 4; bases outside the gene matches: 11. CDR1 and CDR2 (germline): MNHEY, SMNVEV (reference sequence). CDR3 length: 16 residues.

The chain's CDR3 is CASNRGGEQETQYF. The CDR3 coding sequence is TGTGCCAGCAACCGGGGCGGGGAACAAGAGACCCAGTACTTC. The J gene is TRBJ2-5, the V gene TRBV9; D perhaps matches TRBD2 (6 bases). This CDR3 is 14 amino acids long. V lost 6 bases and J lost 2, with 14 bases in between. Germline assignment: CDR1 SGDLS and CDR2 YYNGEE.

The V gene is TRBV20-1, the J gene TRBJ2-1, with D tentatively TRBD2 (5 bases). The CDR3 covers 10 residues. Germline CDR1 DFQATT, CDR2 SNEGSKA (reference sequence). V shed 6 bases and J shed 8 bases, with 8 bases lying between them. CDR3 residues: CSAAGHEQFF. The CDR3 bases are TGCAGTGCCGCGGGTCATGAGCAGTTCTTC.